Below, 17 T cell receptor beta chains from the same sample are listed, as sequenced in a study of blood T cells in healthy people across ages. The second PCR ran roughly 7 to 12 cycles with a sample-barcoded 5' primer and J-beta primers. TCRdb re-called the 5' RACE reads through MiXCR, storing one row per CDR3 protein. The profile covers fewer than 1,200,000 distinct CDR3 sequences, with approximately 25% appearing a single time and around 0.7% taken by the ten largest. The data also belong to a second study, concerning T cells of mothers and their children.

The sequenced material came from blood. These receptors came from a girl aged 2 to 9 in good health.

The sample holds one count of this clonotype. V is TRBV12-3 or TRBV12-4 and J is TRBJ2-7; D remains ambiguous. The CDR3 consists of 13 residues. V was shortened by 2 bases and J by 6 bases, with 11 bases between the two germline ends. CDR3 amino acids: CASSLSPVFEQYF. In nucleotides, the CDR3 is TGTGCCAGCAGTTTAAGCCCAGTATTCGAGCAGTACTTC.

This clonotype came up a few times. This chain joins TRBV28 and TRBJ2-6, with D unclear. V lost 3 bases to trimming and J lost 0 bases, with 6 bases between them. This CDR3 spans 15 amino acids. The germline V gene has CDR1 MDHEN and CDR2 SYDVKM. The CDR3 nucleotides read TGTGCCAGCAGTTTTTATGGCTCTGGGGCCAACGTCCTGACTTTC. As protein: CASSFYGSGANVLTF.

This chain links TRBV4-1 with TRBJ1-1; 11 bases are a match to TRBD1. Trimming at V came to 3 bases and at J to 2 bases, leaving 5 bases not matched to a gene. Germline CDR1 and CDR2: MGHRA and YSYEKL. This CDR3 has 16 amino acids. DNA for the CDR3: TGCGCCAGCAGCCAGCGGGACAGGGGGTTAAACACTGAAGCTTTCTTT. This translates into CASSQRDRGLNTEAFF.

The chain recombines TRBV7-2 with TRBJ1-6; 7 positions agree with TRBD1. This CDR3 comprises 15 residues. The germline CDR1 and CDR2 sequences are SGHTA and FQGNSA. The V segment lost 1 base and the J segment 10 bases; nucleotides outside the gene matches: 7. The CDR3 is CASSLGRDSVSPLHF. CDR3 in DNA: TGTGCCAGCAGCTTAGGGAGGGACAGCGTCTCACCCCTCCACTTT.

The chain recombines TRBV2 with TRBJ2-5; TRBD2 might be the D (6 bases). Looked up from germline, CDR1 is SNHLY and CDR2 is FYNNEI. This CDR3 has 14 amino acids. V was trimmed by 0 bases and J by 7 bases, leaving 12 bases between them. This chain's CDR3 is CASSEAMGGRTQYF. CDR3 sequence (DNA): TGTGCCAGCAGTGAAGCAATGGGAGGACGGACCCAGTACTTC. Drawing the rest from reference TRBV2 and TRBJ2-5, the complete variable domain is EPEVTQTPSHQVTQMGQEVILRCVPISNHLYFYWYRQILGQKVEFLVSFYNNEISEKSEIFDDQFSVERPDGSNFTLKIRSTKLEDSAMYFCASSEAMGGRTQYFGPGTRLLVL.

The rearrangement uses TRBV4-1 and TRBJ2-1; D unclear. Germline loops: CDR1 MGHRA, CDR2 YSYEKL. The ends were cut back, 1 base at V and 7 bases at J, with 11 bases in the middle. This CDR3 has 14 residues. This chain's CDR3 is CASSQGSRPNEQFF. The DNA of the CDR3 is TGCGCCAGCAGCCAAGGATCGCGGCCAAATGAGCAGTTCTTC.

The CDR3 DNA is TGTGCCAGCAGCCAAGATGCGGTGACTAGTGGAGATACGCAGTATTTT. Its protein is CASSQDAVTSGDTQYF. This sequence joins TRBV4-2 and TRBJ2-3; D might be TRBD2 (6 bases). The germline V gene encodes CDR1 LGHNA and CDR2 YNFKEQ. V was cut by 0 bases and J by 5 bases, with 15 bases left in between. The CDR3 totals 16 residues.

This clonotype was counted between two and nine times. The chain employs TRBV7-2 and TRBJ2-5, with D hard to call. The assigned J gene may be wrong: the sequence end matches TRBJ2-7 better. Per the germline V gene, CDR1 is SGHTA and CDR2 is FQGNSA. The CDR3 sequence is 14 residues long. The CDR3 loop is CASSLEVGTYEQYF. The CDR3 DNA reads as TGTGCCAGCAGCTTAGAGGTGGGAACCTACGAGCAGTACTTC.

This clonotype was seen only a few times. This chain links TRBV21-1 with TRBJ1-2; TRBD1 was called by the table and not checked on the DNA. TRBV21-1 is a listed pseudogene. This CDR3 has 17 residues. The CDR3 coding sequence is TGTGCCAGCAGCCAAATATGGGTACCTGAGGGGAACTATGGCTACACCTTC. Encoded protein: CASSQIWVPEGNYGYTF.

The sample holds a few counts of this clonotype. V gene TRBV29-1 combines with J gene TRBJ2-7; perhaps TRBD1 as D (5 bases). This CDR3 spans 13 amino acids. Deletions cut 6 bases from V and 1 base from J, with 13 bases between. The germline V gene has CDR1 SQVTM and CDR2 ANQGSEA. The CDR3 DNA sequence: TGCAGCGTAATGACAGAGCCTTCCTACGAGCAGTACTTC. Its translation is CSVMTEPSYEQYF.

This clonotype was recorded a few times. The chain employs TRBV6-2 or TRBV6-3 and TRBJ2-7; no reliable D call. The germline CDR1 and CDR2 sequences are MNHEY and SVGEGT. The CDR3 runs to 12 residues. The V end was cut by 8 bases, the J end by 2 bases, with 10 bases between. CDR3 nucleotide sequence: TGTGCCAGCTTGGGCGGAGCCTACGAGCAGTACTTC. This translates into CASLGGAYEQYF.

The rearrangement joins TRBV11-2 to TRBJ2-5; TRBD1 matches 8 bases. Germline-derived CDR1 and CDR2 are SGHAT and FQNNGV. The V and J ends lost 3 bases and 4 bases, in that order; junction bases with no gene match: 13. There are 17 residues in the CDR3. The CDR3 loop is CASSLSMTTGGRETQYF. The CDR3 nucleotides are TGTGCCAGCAGCTTGTCAATGACCACAGGGGGTCGAGAGACCCAGTACTTC.

Worth noting for this clonotype: The germline gene is not matched at one end of the junction; a read error may be the cause. The chain links TRBV29-1 to TRBJ1-2; tentative D call: TRBD1 (6 bases). The CDR3 is 17 amino acids. From germline, CDR1 is SQVTM and CDR2 ANQGSEA. The CDR3 DNA is TGCAGCGTGGAAGGCCTGCCAGGGGAGGCCTCCGCCTATGGCTACACCTTC. Protein product: CSVEGLPGEASAYGYTF. The entire variable domain, with the rest obtained from reference TRBV29-1 and TRBJ1-2, is as follows: SAVISQKPSRDICQRGTSLTIQCQVDSQVTMMFWYRQQPGQSLTLIATANQGSEATYESGFVIDKFPISRPNLTFSTLTVSNMSPEDSSIYLCSVEGLPGEASAYGYTFGSGTRLTVV.

The chain carries TRBV9 and TRBJ2-7, with 7 nucleotides matching TRBD2. Germline loops: CDR1 SGDLS, CDR2 YYNGEE. Trimming took 3 bases from V and 0 from J; bases not matched to a gene: 3. This CDR3 is built from 14 residues. The CDR3 bases are TGTGCCAGCAGCGCATCTAGCGGCTCCTACGAGCAGTACTTC. It yields the protein CASSASSGSYEQYF.

V usage is TRBV6-2 or TRBV6-3 and J usage is TRBJ2-3, with TRBD1 matching over 12 bases. The germline gives CDR1 MNHEY, CDR2 SVGEGT. V was pared by 7 bases and J by 4 bases, with 6 bases of the junction left unmatched. This CDR3 has 15 residues. CDR3 nucleotides: TGTGCCAGCATCCTGGGACAGGGGGCGGCAGATACGCAGTATTTT. Its protein is CASILGQGAADTQYF.

In its sample, this clonotype was seen a few times. CDR3 residues: CSATKRLATQETQYF. DNA of the CDR3: TGCAGTGCTACAAAGAGACTAGCGACACAAGAGACCCAGTACTTC. The rearrangement links TRBV20-1 to TRBJ2-5, with 8 bases identical to TRBD2. V shed 4 bases and J 2 bases; nucleotides not matched to a gene: 9. The CDR3 runs 15 residues. In germline, CDR1 is DFQATT, CDR2 SNEGSKA (reference sequence).

The rearrangement joins TRBV19 to TRBJ2-1; 9 bases fit TRBD1. The CDR3 sequence is 15 residues long. V lost 3 bases, J lost 0 bases, and 0 bases stayed unmatched. The V gene's germline CDR1 is LNHDA and CDR2 SQIVND (reference sequence). The CDR3: CASSMTGGSYNEQFF. The CDR3 DNA is TGTGCCAGTAGTATGACAGGGGGCTCCTACAATGAGCAGTTCTTC.